What follows are 21 T cell receptor beta chains derived from one specimen sequenced in a study of blood T cell repertoires in COVID-19. Sequencing was performed with immunoSEQ multiplex PCR; in TCRdb, only in-frame clones are kept and a portion is missing. The sample includes more than 250,000 clones, around 88% of them seen just once. The source material was peripheral blood. The receptor source for this set is a woman in her 30s who had recovered from COVID-19.

The chain carries TRBV6-5 and TRBJ2-2; D unclear. Germline lookup yields CDR1 MNHEY and CDR2 SVGAGI. This CDR3 contains 15 residues. V lost 6 bases, J lost 4 bases, and 15 bases lay in between. CDR3 nucleotide sequence: TGTGCCAGCAGGGTCGCCAACAAGCGCACCGGGGAGCTGTTTTTT. It yields the protein CASRVANKRTGELFF.

The chain uses TRBV12-5 and TRBJ2-1, with a possible D match to TRBD2 (6 bases). The CDR3 contains 13 residues. From germline, CDR1 is LGHNT and CDR2 FRNRAP. V gave up 1 base and J gave up 7 bases, with 8 bases separating them. DNA for the CDR3: TGTGCTAGTGGTTTGGGACTAGGGAATGAGCAGTTCTTC. The encoded protein is CASGLGLGNEQFF.

The CDR3 protein is CARTVPGETQYF. CDR3 sequence (DNA): TGTGCCAGGACAGTGCCTGGGGAGACCCAGTACTTC. The chain couples TRBV28 to TRBJ2-5; D might be TRBD1 (5 bases). The CDR3 has 12 residues. Germline V gives CDR1 MDHEN, CDR2 SYDVKM. The ends were cut back, 9 bases at V and 5 bases at J, with 13 bases in the middle.

This chain joins TRBV11-3 and TRBJ2-3; a weak D match, TRBD2 (6 bases). The CDR3 totals 15 residues. Germline CDR1 is SGHNT and CDR2 is YENEEA. V lost 1 base to trimming and J lost 4 bases, with 12 bases between them. The DNA for the CDR3 is TGTGCCAGCAGCTTAGTGTCGGGAGCGGCAGATACGCAGTATTTT. Amino acids: CASSLVSGAADTQYF.

This chain connects TRBV10-3 to TRBJ2-5; tentatively, D is TRBD2 (5 bases). The V gene lost 8 bases and the J gene lost 1 base, with 14 bases spanning the gap. CDR1 is ENHRY, CDR2 SYGVKD, per germline. The CDR3 length is 14 residues. The CDR3 coding sequence is TGTGCCATCGGGAGCCGCCGCACCCAAGAGACCCAGTACTTC. Translation: CAIGSRRTQETQYF.

V usage is TRBV5-1 and J usage is TRBJ2-6; the match to TRBD1 covers 8 bases. This CDR3 contains 17 residues. V dropped 2 bases and J dropped 1; count of bases not matched to a gene: 5. Per the germline V gene, CDR1 is SGHRS and CDR2 is YFSETQ. The CDR3 loop reads CASSFNTGGSGANVLTF. CDR3 coding DNA: TGCGCCAGCAGCTTTAACACAGGGGGGTCTGGGGCCAACGTCCTGACTTTC.

The chain carries TRBV2 and TRBJ1-5; 7 bases are shared with TRBD1. Trimming at V came to 6 bases and at J to 2 bases, leaving 4 bases not matched to a gene. Germline CDR1 SNHLY, CDR2 FYNNEI. CDR3 length: 14 residues. CDR3 bases: TGTGCCAGCAGCAGGGGGTCCCGCAATCAGCCCCAGCATTTT. Residues: CASSRGSRNQPQHF.

The V and J genes are TRBV3-1 (or the pseudogene TRBV3-2) and TRBJ2-3, with a possible D match to TRBD1 (5 bases). The CDR3 consists of 15 residues. Germline V lookup: CDR1 LGHDT, CDR2 YNNKEL (reference sequence). V lost 2 bases and J 4 bases, leaving 13 bases between the germline ends. CDR3 protein: CASSQRGRSADTQYF. CDR3 in DNA: TGTGCCAGCAGCCAAAGGGGTAGGAGCGCAGATACGCAGTATTTT.

The J gene is TRBJ1-6, the V gene TRBV19; 7 bases are shared with TRBD1. V lost 10 bases, J lost 7 bases, and 10 bases stayed unmatched. The germline V gene has CDR1 LNHDA and CDR2 SQIVND (reference sequence). This CDR3 contains 14 residues. The CDR3: CATADRALNSPLHF. Here the CDR3 DNA reads TGTGCCACCGCTGACAGGGCCCTCAATTCACCCCTCCACTTT.

The V call is TRBV19, the J call TRBJ2-2; D not resolved. This CDR3 comprises 12 residues. Trimming pared 7 bases from V and 3 bases from J, leaving 6 bases between. Germline V gene data show CDR1 as LNHDA and CDR2 as SQIVND (reference sequence). The chain's CDR3 is CASMGDTGELFF. The CDR3 bases are TGTGCCAGTATGGGCGACACCGGGGAGCTGTTTTTT.

A remark on this clone: A much larger clonotype is one base distant, so this may be a read error. Other nucleotide sequences from this sample produce the same CDR3. The chain links TRBV5-1 to TRBJ1-1; maybe TRBD1 (6 bases). This CDR3 is 14 amino acids long. From germline, CDR1 is SGHRS and CDR2 YFSETQ. With 3 bases removed from V and 1 base from J, the gap between germline ends came to 10 bases. In nucleotides, the CDR3 is TGCGCCAGCAGCTCCGGACAGTCGAACACTGAAGCTTTCTTT. It specifies CASSSGQSNTEAFF. Looking up the rest from reference TRBV5-1 and TRBJ1-1 gives the full variable domain: KAGVTQTPRYLIKTRGQQVTLSCSPISGHRSVSWYQQTPGQGLQFLFEYFSETQRNKGNFPGRFSGRQFSNSRSEMNVSTLELGDSALYLCASSSGQSNTEAFFGQGTRLTVV.

V and J are TRBV6-2 or TRBV6-3 and TRBJ1-5; TRBD1 might be the D (6 bases). This CDR3 is 14 amino acids long. Trimming pared 2 bases from V and 7 bases from J, leaving 12 bases between. Per the germline V gene, CDR1 is MNHEY and CDR2 is SVGEGT. CDR3 sequence: CASSYPRRGQPQHF. The CDR3 DNA reads as TGTGCCAGCAGTTACCCCCGCAGGGGACAGCCCCAGCATTTT.

The chain combines TRBV5-8 with TRBJ1-5; D is perhaps TRBD1 (6 bases). The germline gives CDR1 SGHTS, CDR2 YDEGEE. Trimming left V 4 bases short and J 2 bases short, with 7 bases between. The CDR3 length is 13 residues. The CDR3 coding sequence is TGTGCCAGCAGCCGACAGGGCAATCAGCCCCAGCATTTT. It is translated as CASSRQGNQPQHF.

V and J are TRBV2 and TRBJ1-1, with 7 positions matching TRBD1. V trimming: 3 bases; J trimming: 0 bases; junction bases outside the gene matches: 7. The CDR3 is 16 amino acids. Per the germline V gene, CDR1 is SNHLY and CDR2 is FYNNEI. Here the CDR3 reads CASSERDSVLNTEAFF. CDR3 bases: TGTGCCAGCAGTGAGCGGGACAGTGTTCTGAACACTGAAGCTTTCTTT.

The rearrangement uses TRBV7-8 and TRBJ1-5, with 8 positions matching TRBD1. Germline V lookup: CDR1 SGHVS, CDR2 FQNEAQ. Trimming cost V 5 bases and J 7 bases; bases outside gene matches: 4. CDR3 length: 13 residues. The DNA for the CDR3 is TGTGCCAGCAGCCCAGGGGACAGGCAGCCCCAGCATTTT. Amino acid sequence: CASSPGDRQPQHF.

This chain links TRBV7-9 with TRBJ2-5; no firm D call. The V end lost 4 bases, the J end lost 4 bases, and 10 bases lay between the germline ends. Germline lookup yields CDR1 SEHNR and CDR2 FQNEAQ (reference sequence). The CDR3 totals 13 residues. The CDR3 DNA follows: TGTGCCAGCAGCTATTATTCGGGAGAGACCCAGTACTTC. Protein sequence: CASSYYSGETQYF.

The chain joins TRBV6-5 to TRBJ1-5, with 8 bases matching TRBD1. Germline values: CDR1 MNHEY, CDR2 SVGAGI. The CDR3 totals 14 residues. With 8 bases clipped from V and 4 bases from J, the junction kept 7 bases outside the gene matches. CDR3 sequence (DNA): TGTGCCAGCGTAACTACAGGGGGAAATCAGCCCCAGCATTTT. This translates into CASVTTGGNQPQHF.

The rearrangement joins TRBV5-1 to TRBJ2-3; D is unclear. Deletions cut 2 bases from V and 2 bases from J, with 9 bases between. Germline-derived CDR1 and CDR2 are SGHRS and YFSETQ. This CDR3 comprises 14 residues. The CDR3 spells CASSLDKTTDTQYF. DNA for the CDR3: TGCGCCAGCAGCTTAGACAAAACCACAGATACGCAGTATTTT.

The CDR3: CASSPRTGTNYGYTF. Written as DNA, the CDR3 is TGTGCCAGCAGCCCCAGGACAGGAACTAACTATGGCTACACCTTC. V gene TRBV6-5 combines with J gene TRBJ1-2, with 7 bases that match TRBD1. Germline trimming cut 6 bases from V and 0 bases from J; bases unmatched to any gene: 7. This CDR3 has 15 amino acids. The germline V gene has CDR1 MNHEY and CDR2 SVGAGI.

The CDR3 region has the DNA TGTGCCAGCTCACCACTTCCGGGACAGGGTAGCAATCAGCCCCAGCATTTT. Protein: CASSPLPGQGSNQPQHF. This sequence joins TRBV18 and TRBJ1-5; 9 nucleotides align to TRBD1. Losses at the gene ends were 1 base for V and 0 bases for J; bases not matched to a gene: 4. Germline assignment: CDR1 KGHSH and CDR2 LQKENI. This CDR3 has 17 amino acids.

The rearrangement uses TRBV6-5 and TRBJ1-3; no firm D call. The CDR3 is 12 amino acids. Trimming removed 6 bases from V and 4 bases from J, with 7 bases in between. The V gene's germline CDR1 is MNHEY and CDR2 SVGAGI. As DNA, the CDR3 is TGTGCCAGCAGGAACCAGGGAAACACCATATATTTT. This sequence encodes CASRNQGNTIYF.